This T cell receptor (beta chain) was retrieved from a study of control samples from healthy donors and cancer patients (TCRdb year 2020). Libraries were prepared through the immunoSEQ multiplex PCR assay. TCRdb's version of the immuneACCESS table is confined to in-frame rearrangements and falls short of the full clone set. An unresolved V gene accounts for under half of the shortfall where checked; the remainder is of unknown origin. The sample yields 90,000 to 130,000 clones; about 80% were counted once. In total, the top ten clones hold around 6.6% of the sample. Looking up the germline V gene yields CDR1 LGHNT and CDR2 FRNRAP. Including the terminal cysteine and phenylalanine, the CDR3 comprises 18 residues. The retained sequence is limited to the CDR3, 54 bases, with the frame set at the first base. V is trimmed back by 2 bases and J by 2 bases, and the junction contains 3 bases that no gene match accounts for.

Comment on this clone: Its cognate antigen has yet to be identified. No much larger clone exists at a distance of one base, and base qualities are not known.

This receptor chain uses TRBV12-5 and TRBJ2-1; 16 central bases correspond to TRBD2. Sequences were obtained from blood. This receptor was taken from a young man in good health. Read as DNA, the sequence is TGTGCTAGTGGTTTGTCCGGGACTAGCGGGGGGGCCTACAATGAGCAGTTCTTC. This is translated as CASGLSGTSGGAYNEQFF.